Below are 32 T cell receptor beta chains sequenced from a single sample in a study of T cells in Graves' hyperthyroidism and ophthalmopathy. RNA transcripts provided the source from which TCR beta CDR3 regions were amplified. Carried out on the TCR CDR3, a first-round RT-PCR used the HTBI primer set. TCRdb recomputed calls from the multiplex PCR reads with MiXCR, one row per CDR3 protein. This sample has a few hundred thousand distinct CDR3 sequences, with 15% to 19% found just once. The sample was blood. The receptors derive from a woman between 18 and 29 years old with Graves' hyperthyroidism.

This clonotype was recorded many times. This sequence joins TRBV12-3 or TRBV12-4 and TRBJ2-3; 8 nucleotides agree with TRBD1. CDR3 size: 15 residues. V trimming: 4 bases; J trimming: 2 bases; junction bases outside the gene matches: 5. CDR3 DNA sequence: TGTGCCAGCAGTTCGGACAGGGACGACACAGATACGCAGTATTTT. Amino acids: CASSSDRDDTDTQYF.

This clonotype came up many times. This rearrangement joins TRBV7-9 to TRBJ2-2; D is ambiguous. CDR3 length: 15 amino acids. Trimming took off 2 bases at V and 0 bases at J, with 7 bases between the two ends. Germline lookup yields CDR1 SEHNR and CDR2 FQNEAQ (reference sequence). The CDR3 sequence is CASSLKRANTGELFF. The CDR3 DNA sequence: TGTGCCAGCAGCTTAAAACGGGCGAACACCGGGGAGCTGTTTTTT.

This clonotype has just a few counts. This sequence joins TRBV28 and TRBJ1-4; D possibly corresponds to TRBD1 (6 bases). Germline CDR1 and CDR2: MDHEN and SYDVKM. The CDR3 consists of 15 residues. V shed 5 bases and J shed 4 bases, with 14 bases lying between them. This chain's CDR3 is CASSDYRAINEKLFF. The CDR3 DNA reads TGTGCCAGCAGTGACTACAGGGCGATTAATGAAAAACTGTTTTTT.

The table lists this clonotype with many counts. The chain recombines TRBV4-1 with TRBJ1-4, with no clear D. V was shortened by 0 bases and J by 10 bases, with 9 bases between the two germline ends. From germline, CDR1 is MGHRA and CDR2 YSYEKL. The CDR3 runs to 13 residues. The CDR3 DNA reads TGCGCCAGCAGCCAAGATCAAAGCTTAAAACTGTTTTTT. This gives the protein CASSQDQSLKLFF.

This clonotype has at least ten counts. The J gene is TRBJ2-2, the V gene TRBV12-3 or TRBV12-4; D remains unclear. Between the trimmed V and J ends, which lost 4 bases and 5 bases, there was a span of 8 bases. This CDR3 has 13 amino acids. CDR3 bases: TGTGCCAGCAGTTCAGGCTCAACCGGGGAGCTGTTTTTT. Its protein is CASSSGSTGELFF.

This chain connects TRBV9 to TRBJ2-7; 7 bases fit TRBD2. CDR1 is SGDLS and CDR2 is YYNGEE in the germline V gene. This CDR3 is built from 19 residues. Trimming took 4 bases from V and 7 from J; bases not matched to a gene: 26. The CDR3 sequence is CASSPNRGGGSRRVGEQYF. DNA for the CDR3: TGTGCCAGCAGCCCGAACCGAGGTGGCGGGAGTCGTAGAGTTGGGGAGCAGTACTTC. The full variable domain, completed using reference TRBV9 and TRBJ2-7, is DSGVTQTPKHLITATGQRVTLRCSPRSGDLSVYWYQQSLDQGLQFLIQYYNGEERAKGNILERFSAQQFPDLHSELNLSSLELGDSALYFCASSPNRGGGSRRVGEQYFGPGTRLTVT.

This clonotype has a count of ten or more. The chain employs TRBV30 and TRBJ2-2; D is uncertain. Between the trimmed V and J ends, which lost 4 bases and 0 bases, there was a span of 6 bases. The CDR3 loop spans 13 amino acids. From germline, CDR1 is GTSNPN and CDR2 SVGIG (reference sequence). The CDR3 here is CAWTRPNTGELFF. CDR3 DNA: TGTGCCTGGACCAGACCGAACACCGGGGAGCTGTTTTTT.

This clonotype was detected ten times or more. The V call is TRBV30, the J call TRBJ1-6; 9 bases agree with TRBD1. Germline loops: CDR1 GTSNPN, CDR2 SVGIG (reference sequence). The CDR3 is 14 amino acids. Losses at the gene ends were 5 bases for V and 8 bases for J; bases not matched to a gene: 7. The DNA of the CDR3 is TGTGCCTGGCATACCGGGACAGGGCATTCACCCCTCCACTTT. This codes for CAWHTGTGHSPLHF.

This clonotype was observed many times. This chain joins TRBV4-2 and TRBJ1-6; 8 bases line up with TRBD1. The CDR3 is made up of 15 amino acids. Per germline, CDR1 LGHNA and CDR2 YNFKEQ. Trimming took 3 bases from V and 10 from J; bases not matched to a gene: 8. The CDR3 DNA is TGTGCCAGCAGCCACGGTACAGGGGGTGGGTCACCCCTCCACTTT. Protein product: CASSHGTGGGSPLHF.

There are a few counts of this clonotype. DNA of the CDR3: TGTGCCAGCAGCCCGACCGGGACAGGTTTCTATGGCTACACCTTC. It is translated as CASSPTGTGFYGYTF. The rearrangement uses TRBV7-9 and TRBJ1-2, with 8 bases identical to TRBD1. V gave up 5 bases and J gave up 4 bases; unmatched junction bases: 9. The CDR3 sequence is 15 residues long. CDR1 is SEHNR, CDR2 FQNEAQ, per germline (reference sequence).

A few counts support this clonotype. This sequence joins TRBV11-3 and TRBJ2-2; the match to TRBD2 covers 9 bases. This CDR3 contains 16 residues. Trimming took 3 bases from V and 5 from J; bases not matched to a gene: 7. CDR1 SGHNT and CDR2 YENEEA come from the germline V gene. The CDR3 loop is CASSFPSGRYTGELFF. The DNA for the CDR3 is TGTGCCAGCAGCTTTCCGAGCGGGAGGTATACCGGGGAGCTGTTTTTT.

CDR3 in DNA: TGTGCCAGCAGCGTAGTTGGAGGGGGCGGGAGAGATACGCAGTATTTT. It is translated as CASSVVGGGGRDTQYF. J is TRBJ2-3 and V is TRBV9; D is perhaps TRBD1 or TRBD2 (7 bases each). Looked up from germline, CDR1 is SGDLS and CDR2 is YYNGEE. The V gene lost 0 bases and the J gene lost 5 bases, with 16 bases spanning the gap. There are 16 residues in the CDR3. The whole variable domain, remainder taken from reference TRBV9 and TRBJ2-3, is DSGVTQTPKHLITATGQRVTLRCSPRSGDLSVYWYQQSLDQGLQFLIQYYNGEERAKGNILERFSAQQFPDLHSELNLSSLELGDSALYFCASSVVGGGGRDTQYFGPGTRLTVL.

This clonotype has at least ten counts. V is TRBV12-5 and J is TRBJ2-1; TRBD2 matches at 9 bases. Germline V CDR1 and CDR2: LGHNT, FRNRAP. This CDR3 is built from 16 residues. The V segment lost 0 bases and the J segment 7 bases; nucleotides outside the gene matches: 7. As DNA, the CDR3 is TGTGCTAGTGGTTTGGTTTTAGCGGGAGTGGCTAATGAGCAGTTCTTC. This sequence encodes CASGLVLAGVANEQFF.

Ten or more counts support this clonotype. CDR3 protein: CASISSFDTQYF. Written as DNA, the CDR3 is TGTGCCAGCATCTCAAGTTTCGATACGCAGTATTTT. The V gene is TRBV27, the J gene TRBJ2-3; no clear D. V shed 7 bases and J shed 6 bases, with 11 bases lying between them. The length of the CDR3 is 12 residues. The V gene's germline CDR1 is MNHEY and CDR2 SMNVEV (reference sequence).

This clonotype was counted ten times or more. V usage is TRBV12-3 or TRBV12-4 and J usage is TRBJ2-4; tentative D call: TRBD1 (6 bases). The CDR3 loop spans 14 amino acids. V lost 7 bases and J lost 9, with 19 bases in between. The CDR3 loop reads CASTLQGPLGIQYF. The DNA for the CDR3 is TGTGCCAGCACCCTACAGGGACCTCTGGGCATTCAGTACTTC.

This clonotype was seen repeatedly, ten times or more. V and J are TRBV15 and TRBJ2-1; no clear D gene. V was trimmed by 0 bases and J by 8 bases, leaving 14 bases between them. The CDR3 loop spans 15 amino acids. In germline, CDR1 is LNHNV, CDR2 YYDKDF (reference sequence). DNA of the CDR3: TGTGCCACCAGCAGAGATAGGTGGGCACAAGATGAGCAGTTCTTC. Residues: CATSRDRWAQDEQFF.

In its sample, this clonotype was seen many times. V is TRBV24-1 and J is TRBJ2-7; tentative D call: TRBD1 (5 bases). CDR1 is KGHDR, CDR2 SFDVKD, per germline. V was cut by 4 bases and J by 3 bases, with 6 bases left in between. The CDR3 contains 12 residues. CDR3 DNA: TGTGCCACCAGTGACAGGGACTACGAGCAGTACTTC. Protein product: CATSDRDYEQYF.

The chain joins TRBV29-1 to TRBJ1-2; D remains ambiguous. The CDR3 spans 11 residues. Germline loops: CDR1 SQVTM, CDR2 ANQGSEA. V was pared by 4 bases and J by 6 bases, with 9 bases between. DNA of the CDR3: TGCAGCGTTGTAGAGGGCAATGGCTACACCTTC. The encoded protein is CSVVEGNGYTF.

There are many counts of this clonotype. This chain joins TRBV7-9 and TRBJ2-1; D is possibly TRBD2 (6 bases). There are 14 residues in the CDR3. V was clipped by 10 bases and J by 6 bases, with 19 bases between them. The germline V gene encodes CDR1 SEHNR and CDR2 FQNEAQ (reference sequence). The CDR3: CATLAAVSTNEQFF. The CDR3 coding sequence is TGTGCCACCTTAGCGGCGGTATCTACCAATGAGCAGTTCTTC. The full variable domain, completed using reference TRBV7-9 and TRBJ2-1, is DTGVSQNPRHKITKRGQNVTFRCDPISEHNRLYWYRQTLGQGPEFLTYFQNEAQLEKSRLLSDRFSAERPKGSFSTLEIQRTEQGDSAMYLCATLAAVSTNEQFFGPGTRLTVL.

This clonotype was seen repeatedly, ten times or more. The V call is TRBV24-1, the J call TRBJ2-1, with D uncertain. The CDR3 covers 14 residues. V lost 4 bases to trimming and J lost 1 base, with 7 bases between them. Germline V CDR1 and CDR2: KGHDR, SFDVKD. Here the CDR3 reads CATSEYGSYNEQFF. CDR3 DNA: TGTGCCACCAGTGAATACGGGTCCTACAATGAGCAGTTCTTC.

This clonotype was picked up many times. V is TRBV11-2 and J is TRBJ1-4; no definite D call. Trimming shortened V by 4 bases and J by 8 bases, and 11 bases separated the two germline ends. Germline CDR1 and CDR2: SGHAT and FQNNGV. CDR3 length equals 13 residues. DNA of the CDR3: TGTGCCAGCAGCTCGGGCCCCTGGGAAAAACTGTTTTTT. Encoded protein: CASSSGPWEKLFF.

This clonotype has at least ten counts. The chain uses TRBV30 and TRBJ2-3; unclear D gene. The V end lost 1 base, the J end lost 5 bases, and 7 bases lay between the germline ends. The CDR3 has 12 amino acids. Germline values: CDR1 GTSNPN, CDR2 SVGIG (reference sequence). The CDR3 here is CAWSASGDTQYF. The CDR3 DNA follows: TGTGCCTGGAGTGCGTCGGGAGATACGCAGTATTTT.

The count of this clonotype is one. This chain connects TRBV28 to TRBJ2-3; TRBD2 matches at 9 bases. The J segment lost 2 bases and the V segment lost 2 bases, leaving 5 bases of the junction unmatched. CDR1 and CDR2 from the germline V gene are MDHEN and SYDVKM. The CDR3 consists of 16 residues. DNA of the CDR3: TGTGCCAGCAGTTTACCGGGACTAGCAACCACAGATACGCAGTATTTT. It specifies CASSLPGLATTDTQYF.

The sample holds many counts of this clonotype. This chain links TRBV24-1 with TRBJ1-2; D might be TRBD1 (6 bases). The V and J ends lost 3 bases and 5 bases respectively, with 15 bases between them. The CDR3 extends over 15 amino acids. CDR1 and CDR2 (germline): KGHDR, SFDVKD. CDR3: CATSDRWQGRYGYTF. CDR3 nucleotides: TGTGCCACCAGTGATAGGTGGCAGGGGAGATATGGCTACACCTTC.

This clonotype was observed at least ten times. The chain couples TRBV6-5 to TRBJ2-7; tentatively, D is TRBD2 (5 bases). Germline V gives CDR1 MNHEY, CDR2 SVGAGI. The V gene lost 1 base and the J gene lost 6 bases, with 25 bases spanning the gap. The CDR3 length is 18 residues. The CDR3: CASSYCTHRDTRAREQYF. The CDR3 DNA reads TGTGCCAGCAGTTACTGCACCCACCGGGATACACGGGCGCGCGAGCAGTACTTC.

CDR3 sequence reads: CASSNSVRTEAFF. In DNA, the CDR3 is TGTGCCAGCAGCAATTCGGTGAGGACTGAAGCTTTCTTT. The rearrangement joins TRBV7-2 to TRBJ1-1, with unresolved D. This CDR3 region has 13 residues. V lost 5 bases and J 5 bases, leaving 12 bases between the germline ends. Germline CDR1 and CDR2: SGHTA and FQGNSA.

The V call is TRBV5-4, the J call TRBJ2-2, with TRBD1 matching over 7 bases. Germline V gene data show CDR1 as SGHNT and CDR2 as YYREEE (reference sequence). J lost 2 bases, V lost 4 bases, and 8 bases had no gene match. This CDR3 has 16 residues. The CDR3 DNA reads TGTGCCAGCAGCCCAACCGGGACAGTTAACACCGGGGAGCTGTTTTTT. It yields the protein CASSPTGTVNTGELFF.

The gene calls are TRBV20-1 and TRBJ1-2, with a possible D match to TRBD1 (6 bases). There are 11 residues in the CDR3. Trimming stripped 7 bases from V and 8 bases from J, with 14 bases between. The germline V gene encodes CDR1 DFQATT and CDR2 SNEGSKA (reference sequence). The CDR3 spells CSVRAGEGYTF. Written as DNA, the CDR3 is TGCAGTGTCAGGGCAGGGGAGGGCTACACCTTC.

Ten or more counts support this clonotype. J is TRBJ1-5 and V is TRBV15, with D possibly TRBD1 on 6 matching bases. The CDR3 has 15 residues. V was cut by 5 bases and J by 0 bases, with 11 bases left in between. The germline V gene has CDR1 LNHNV and CDR2 YYDKDF (reference sequence). The CDR3 loop is CATSLNRDSNQPQHF. In DNA, the CDR3 is TGTGCCACCAGCCTAAACAGGGATAGCAATCAGCCCCAGCATTTT. Supplemented by reference TRBV15 and TRBJ1-5, the full variable domain reads DAMVIQNPRYQVTQFGKPVTLSCSQTLNHNVMYWYQQKSSQAPKLLFHYYDKDFNNEADTPDNFQSRRPNTSFCFLDIRSPGLGDTAMYLCATSLNRDSNQPQHFGDGTRLSIL.

This clonotype was recorded many times. The CDR3 sequence: CASCAAGGGTDTQYF. In DNA form, the CDR3 reads TGTGCCAGCTGTGCGGCGGGGGGGGGCACAGATACGCAGTATTTT. The J gene is TRBJ2-3, the V gene TRBV28; 9 bases fit TRBD2. The CDR3 sequence is 15 residues long. V shed 8 bases and J 1 base; nucleotides not matched to a gene: 7. The germline CDR1 and CDR2 sequences are MDHEN and SYDVKM.

This clonotype was seen ten or more times. The chain has TRBV5-1 and TRBJ2-1; 12 nucleotides match TRBD2. The CDR3 has 16 residues. With 3 bases clipped from V and 4 bases from J, the junction kept 5 bases outside the gene matches. Germline lookup yields CDR1 SGHRS and CDR2 YFSETQ. CDR3 sequence: CASSSGLAGRYNEQFF. DNA of the CDR3: TGCGCCAGCAGCTCGGGACTAGCGGGCCGTTACAATGAGCAGTTCTTC. The variable domain in full, with the rest retrieved from reference TRBV5-1 and TRBJ2-1, is KAGVTQTPRYLIKTRGQQVTLSCSPISGHRSVSWYQQTPGQGLQFLFEYFSETQRNKGNFPGRFSGRQFSNSRSEMNVSTLELGDSALYLCASSSGLAGRYNEQFFGPGTRLTVL.

The sample holds many counts of this clonotype. This chain uses TRBV18 with TRBJ2-7; possibly TRBD2 for D (5 bases). The CDR3 extends over 13 amino acids. Germline lookup yields CDR1 KGHSH and CDR2 LQKENI. The V and J ends lost 6 bases and 7 bases respectively, with 16 bases between them. The chain's CDR3 is CASSPLTGREQYF. For the CDR3, the DNA is TGTGCCAGCTCTCCGCTAACGGGAAGGGAGCAGTACTTC.